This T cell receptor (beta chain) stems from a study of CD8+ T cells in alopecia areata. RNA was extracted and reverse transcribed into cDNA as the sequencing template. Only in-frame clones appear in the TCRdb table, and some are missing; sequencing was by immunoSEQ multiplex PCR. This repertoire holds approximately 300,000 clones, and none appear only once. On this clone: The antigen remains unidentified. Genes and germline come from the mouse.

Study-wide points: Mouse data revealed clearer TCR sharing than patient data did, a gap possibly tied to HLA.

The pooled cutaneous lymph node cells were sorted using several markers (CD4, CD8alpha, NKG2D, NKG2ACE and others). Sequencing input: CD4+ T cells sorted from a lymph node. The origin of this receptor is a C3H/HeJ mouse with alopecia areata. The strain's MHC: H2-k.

CDR3 protein: CTCSADAGGNSDYTF. Partial CDR3 DNA: TGCACCTGCAGTGCAGATGCAGGGGGCAACTCC. The V gene is TRBV1, the J gene TRBJ1-2; 8 bases align to TRBD1. The CDR3 is cut off 4 residues early in the read; its end comes from the germline J gene. CDR1 NSQYPW and CDR2 LRSPGD come from the germline V gene (reference sequence). J was trimmed by 2 bases and V by 0 bases; bases with no gene match: 2. The CDR3 is made up of 15 amino acids.